A selection of T cell receptor beta chains follows, all from one sample in a study of cytomegalovirus exposure and HLA in healthy donors. The repertoire was sequenced with immunoSEQ multiplex PCR; TCRdb's copy has only in-frame clones and lacks some. Counted here are 100,000 to 130,000 clones, about 94% occurring once; the ten biggest clones make up under 0.75%. Sequencing was done on a sample of PBMCs. These receptors originate from a woman between 18 and 30 years old in good health and CMV-seronegative. Both conserved end residues are part of each CDR3. D genes are given only for firm matches. The size of a clone is reported for some rows only, either as once, few or many, or as a class for expanded clones.

clone_size | d_call | j_call | cdr3_length | v_call | cdr3_nt | cdr3_aa
NA | TRBD1 | TRBJ2-7 | 14 | TRBV27 | TGTGCCAGCAGTTTGCGAGGACAGGGATACGAGCAGTACTTC | CASSLRGQGYEQYF
NA | TRBD1 | TRBJ1-4 | 16 | TRBV15 | TGTGCCACCAGCCCCAGACAGGGGGGACCTAATGAAAAACTGTTTTTT | CATSPRQGGPNEKLFF
NA | NA | TRBJ2-7 | 14 | TRBV19 | TGTGCCAGTGGGGTGGGGGCTGACTCCTACGAGCAGTACTTC | CASGVGADSYEQYF
NA | NA | TRBJ1-4 | 14 | TRBV19 | TGTGCCAGTAGCACACGTTCGGGTAATGAAAAACTGTTTTTT | CASSTRSGNEKLFF
NA | NA | TRBJ1-1 | 13 | TRBV10-3 | TGTGCCATCAGTGAGGGGGGGTCGGGAGAAGCTTTCTTT | CAISEGGSGEAFF
NA | TRBD1 | TRBJ2-1 | 15 | TRBV9 | TGTGCCAGCAGCGTAGGACAGGGCTCCTACAATGAGCAGTTCTTC | CASSVGQGSYNEQFF
NA | TRBD1 | TRBJ1-5 | 13 | TRBV29-1 | TGCAGCGCCGTGACAGGGTTCCGGCAGCCCCAGCATTTT | CSAVTGFRQPQHF
NA | TRBD1 | TRBJ2-2 | 16 | TRBV4-3 | TGCGCCAGCAGCCAAGACATCAGGGGGCCGACCGGGGAGCTGTTTTTT | CASSQDIRGPTGELFF
NA | TRBD1 | TRBJ2-1 | 14 | TRBV7-3 | TGTGCCAGCAGCCCAGGGGGTGCCTACAATGAGCAGTTCTTC | CASSPGGAYNEQFF
NA | TRBD2 | TRBJ2-3 | 16 | TRBV7-3 | TGTGCCAGCAGCCGAAGTAGCGGGGGATATTCAGATACGCAGTATTTT | CASSRSSGGYSDTQYF
NA | NA | TRBJ2-7 | 16 | TRBV2 | TGTGCCAGCACTATAAAGGGTGGACATCGCTCCTACGAGCAGTACTTC | CASTIKGGHRSYEQYF
NA | TRBD1 | TRBJ2-5 | 14 | TRBV6-1 | TGTGCCAGCAGTGAGCGACAGGGGATGGAGACCCAGTACTTC | CASSERQGMETQYF
NA | TRBD2 | TRBJ2-1 | 15 | TRBV7-8 | TGTGCCAGCAGCTTAGCCAGCGGGGTTGCGTATGAGCAGTTCTTC | CASSLASGVAYEQFF
once | TRBD1 | TRBJ1-2 | 16 | TRBV5-4 | TGTGCCAGCAGCTTGCCTGAACGGACAGGAGCCTGGGGCTACACCTTC | CASSLPERTGAWGYTF
NA | NA | TRBJ1-2 | 15 | TRBV27 | TGTGCCAGCAGTTCTGGCCAGGCTGGCAGAGTGGGCTACACCTTC | CASSSGQAGRVGYTF
NA | NA | TRBJ1-1 | 11 | TRBV7-9 | TGTGCCAGCAGCCCGACACACGAAGCTTTCTTT | CASSPTHEAFF
few | TRBD2 | TRBJ2-7 | 18 | TRBV19 | TGTGCCAGTAGTATACCCACTCATACTAGCGGGCTAACCTACGAGCAGTACTTC | CASSIPTHTSGLTYEQYF
NA | TRBD1 | TRBJ1-2 | 17 | TRBV28 | TGTGCCACCCTTCCGCAACCCGGGACAGGGGGGAACTATGGCTACACCTTC | CATLPQPGTGGNYGYTF
NA | NA | TRBJ2-2 | 15 | TRBV6-1 | TGTGCCAGCAGCCTCCGGGACACCAACACCGGGGAGCTGTTTTTT | CASSLRDTNTGELFF
NA | TRBD1 | TRBJ1-2 | 13 | TRBV18 | TGTGCCAGCTCTAGGGGACAGGGTAATGGCTACACCTTC | CASSRGQGNGYTF
once | NA | TRBJ2-2 | 15 | TRBV7-2 | TGTGCCAGCAGCACGGCATTTACGGGCACCGGGGAGCTGTTTTTT | CASSTAFTGTGELFF
NA | TRBD2 | TRBJ2-5 | 14 | TRBV2 | TGTGCCAGCAATCAGCGGGGGGGCGGGGAGACCCAGTACTTC | CASNQRGGGETQYF
NA | NA | TRBJ2-3 | 14 | TRBV18 | TGTGCCAGCTCACGAGGTCAGGGGCCAGATACGCAGTATTTT | CASSRGQGPDTQYF
NA | NA | TRBJ2-3 | 14 | TRBV9 | TGTGCCAGCAGCGTAAGGACTAGCACAGATACGCAGTATTTT | CASSVRTSTDTQYF
NA | NA | TRBJ1-2 | 14 | TRBV19 | TGTGCCAGTAGTAGCAGGAATCCTAACTATGGCTACACCTTC | CASSSRNPNYGYTF
NA | NA | TRBJ2-6 | 16 | TRBV4-1 | TGCGCCAGCAGCCAAGATGTCGCGTCTGGGGCCAACGTCCTGACTTTC | CASSQDVASGANVLTF
NA | NA | TRBJ1-6 | 14 | TRBV28 | TGTGCCAGCAGTACTAGCTCCTATAATTCACCCCTCCACTTT | CASSTSSYNSPLHF
NA | NA | TRBJ2-3 | 13 | TRBV4-1 | TGCGCCAGCAGCCAAGTCATCACAGATACGCAGTATTTT | CASSQVITDTQYF
NA | TRBD1 | TRBJ1-4 | 17 | TRBV7-9 | TGTGCCAGCAGCCCCATAGACAGGGAAAGGGTGGATGAAAAACTGTTTTTT | CASSPIDRERVDEKLFF
NA | NA | TRBJ2-5 | 14 | TRBV10-3 | TGTGCCATCATGTCTCCCACAGGCCAAGAGACCCAGTACTTC | CAIMSPTGQETQYF
NA | NA | TRBJ1-6 | 13 | TRBV18 | TGTGCCAGCCATCTCGACAGACATTCACCCCTCCACTTT | CASHLDRHSPLHF
NA | TRBD2 | TRBJ2-3 | 15 | TRBV7-3 | TGTGCCAGCAGTCTAGCGGGGGGGCGGGCAGATACGCAGTATTTT | CASSLAGGRADTQYF
NA | NA | TRBJ2-5 | 11 | TRBV29-1 | TGCAGCGTCCACGAGAGGGAGACCCAGTACTTC | CSVHERETQYF
NA | NA | TRBJ1-2 | 14 | TRBV7-9 | TGTGCCAGCAGCTTAACCAGGGAAGCCTATGGCTACACCTTC | CASSLTREAYGYTF
NA | NA | TRBJ1-1 | 15 | TRBV5-1 | TGCGCCAGCAGCTACTCCGGGAGAACCTACACTGAAGCTTTCTTT | CASSYSGRTYTEAFF
NA | NA | TRBJ1-1 | 15 | TRBV4-1 | TGCGCCAGCAGCCAAGTCGGGGAAGGGGACTCTGAAGCTTTCTTT | CASSQVGEGDSEAFF
NA | TRBD2 | TRBJ2-1 | 15 | TRBV11-2 | TGTGCCAGCAGCTCGACTAGCGGGGGACACAATGAGCAGTTCTTC | CASSSTSGGHNEQFF
NA | TRBD2 | TRBJ2-2 | 18 | TRBV5-1 | TGCGCCAGCAGCTTGGCAGGCGGGGGGGCCCCGTCCACCGGGGAGCTGTTTTTT | CASSLAGGGAPSTGELFF
NA | NA | TRBJ2-3 | 15 | TRBV2 | TGTGCCAGCAGTGAAGGGGGGCAGAGCACAGATACGCAGTATTTT | CASSEGGQSTDTQYF
NA | NA | TRBJ1-1 | 15 | TRBV19 | TGTGCCAGTAGTATGGGACAACCTATGAACACTGAAGCTTTCTTT | CASSMGQPMNTEAFF
NA | TRBD2 | TRBJ2-3 | 15 | TRBV4-1 | TGCGCCAGCAGCCATTCTAGCGGGGGGGGTGATACGCAGTATTTT | CASSHSSGGGDTQYF
NA | TRBD2 | TRBJ2-1 | 14 | TRBV6-5 | TGTGCCAGCAGTCTCGATAGCGGGGGGAATGAGCAGTTCTTC | CASSLDSGGNEQFF
NA | TRBD2 | TRBJ2-5 | 16 | TRBV7-2 | TGTGCCAGCAGCTTCGGGACTACCCCTCCATCAGAGACCCAGTACTTC | CASSFGTTPPSETQYF
NA | NA | TRBJ2-7 | 12 | TRBV30 | TGTGCCTGGAGTGGCAGGGTCTACGAGCAGTACTTC | CAWSGRVYEQYF
NA | NA | TRBJ2-5 | 12 | TRBV4-2 | TGTGCCAGCAGCCAAGAGAGAGAGACCCAGTACTTC | CASSQERETQYF
NA | NA | TRBJ2-7 | 16 | TRBV14 | TGTGCCAGCAGCCCTCGGCTGTCTGGAGTGATCCACGAGCAGTACTTC | CASSPRLSGVIHEQYF
NA | TRBD2 | TRBJ2-3 | 16 | TRBV28 | TGTGCCAGCAGCACCTACAGCGGGAAAGGAGCAGATACGCAGTATTTT | CASSTYSGKGADTQYF
NA | NA | TRBJ2-7 | 16 | TRBV25-1 | TGTGCCAGCAGTGAATTGGGGGGTAGTGATCCGGGCGAGCAGTACTTC | CASSELGGSDPGEQYF
NA | TRBD2 | TRBJ2-5 | 14 | TRBV5-1 | TGCGCCAGCAGCTTGGCCGGGGGGGCGGGGACCCAGTACTTC | CASSLAGGAGTQYF
NA | TRBD2 | TRBJ2-1 | 17 | TRBV13 | TGTGCCAGCACTCGGACTAGCGGGGGGGCAAACTACAATGAGCAGTTCTTC | CASTRTSGGANYNEQFF
NA | NA | TRBJ2-5 | 15 | TRBV28 | TGTGCCAGCAGTTTACTCCCAGGGTACCAAGAGACCCAGTACTTC | CASSLLPGYQETQYF